This T cell receptor beta chain is drawn from a study of cytomegalovirus exposure and HLA in healthy donors. The study, taken as a whole, reports: TCR beta chain V- and J-gene trimming was linked, in a later analysis, to a missense variant in DCLRE1C. Most likely, a cluster of highly shared sequence variants arose as a sequencing artifact. Looking again later, the authors saw that most CMV-associated TCR beta chains seemed HLA-restricted.

The PCR used 60 Vbeta and 13 Jbeta primers. The repertoire was sequenced with immunoSEQ multiplex PCR; TCRdb's copy has only in-frame clones and lacks some. The data show around 140,000 clones, about 80% seen once. V was pared by 5 bases and J by 0 bases, with 14 bases between. This CDR3 has 15 amino acids. CDR1 is MGHDK, CDR2 SYGVNS, per germline. On this clone itself: Its antigen is currently unknown.

The chain joins TRBV25-1 to TRBJ2-7; a possible D gene is TRBD1 (5 bases). The sample comprised PBMCs. The receptor was isolated from a man aged 35 to 55 in good health and CMV-seronegative. CDR3 DNA sequence: TGTGCCAGCAGTCGTGGCGACAGCATCTCCTACGAGCAGTACTTC. Protein sequence: CASSRGDSISYEQYF.